A selection of T cell receptor beta chains follows, all from one sample in a study of spatial heterogeneity in lung cancer. In TCRdb, the 5' RACE reads were re-called with MiXCR into one record per CDR3 protein. The sample shows roughly 13,000 distinct CDR3 sequences, approximately 3.8% of them seen only once. The sample was PBMCs, taken at surgery. These receptors all come from a male donor with early-stage non-small cell lung cancer. The CDR3 runs from the conserved cysteine through the conserved F or W.

V	J	CDR3
TRBV5-5	TRBJ2-2	CASTGRGGTRNTGELFF
TRBV5-1	TRBJ2-1	CASSLWTGRQGTHNEQFF
TRBV24-1	TRBJ2-2	CATSPDRWNTGELFF
TRBV7-8	TRBJ1-5	CASSGRGGRNQPQHF
TRBV30	TRBJ2-2	CAEGTRPPGELFF
TRBV20-1	TRBJ2-3	CSAPQADFTDTQYF
TRBV5-1	TRBJ2-5	CASSSQSPQETQYF
TRBV7-2	TRBJ1-1	CASTPTGRSTEAFF
TRBV7-2	TRBJ2-3	CASSPQSGDTQYF
TRBV7-3	TRBJ2-5	CASSLGGTAQETQYF
TRBV6-2/TRBV6-3	TRBJ2-4	CASRAQGDKNIQYF
TRBV7-2	TRBJ1-1	CASEGGYTEAFF
TRBV20-1	TRBJ2-5	CSARDPAKETQYF
TRBV28	TRBJ1-6	CASRTYRGRVSPLHF
TRBV20-1	TRBJ2-1	CSASGSGRAYEQFF
TRBV7-9	TRBJ2-3	CASSSFTSGSTDTQYF
TRBV4-3	TRBJ2-5	CASSQGVTGQETQYF
TRBV11-2	TRBJ2-7	CASSPGQGDYEQYF
TRBV19	TRBJ2-3	CALQGTGGKDTQYF
TRBV7-9	TRBJ2-7	CASSLRDRDYEQYF
TRBV18	TRBJ2-3	CASSPQVASDTQYF
TRBV7-9	TRBJ2-7	CASSTWTGYEQYF
TRBV4-3	TRBJ1-5	CASSQDGQGNQPQHF